These 15 T cell receptor beta chains were all obtained from the same sample, sequenced in a study of T cell clones after liver transplantation. Using immunoSEQ multiplex PCR, the repertoire was profiled, and TCRdb retains in-frame clones only, with some absent. The sample shows 40,000 to 65,000 clones, about 81% of them seen only once. Source: CD4+ T cells from blood, taken before liver transplant. These receptors all stem from a human donor who received a liver transplant.

This clone was seen repeatedly, ten times or more. The CDR3 reads CSATGRRGHYEQYF. In nucleotides, the CDR3 is TGCAGCGCCACCGGACGGAGGGGACACTACGAGCAGTACTTC. V and J are TRBV29-1 and TRBJ2-7; D might be TRBD1 or TRBD2, each matching 6 bases. The CDR3 runs 14 residues. The germline gives CDR1 SQVTM, CDR2 ANQGSEA. V lost 7 bases and J 3 bases, leaving 19 bases between the germline ends.

V gene TRBV28 combines with J gene TRBJ1-2; TRBD1 agrees at 7 bases. V gave up 3 bases and J gave up 3 bases; unmatched junction bases: 10. Germline V gene lookup returns CDR1 MDHEN and CDR2 SYDVKM. The CDR3 length is 16 residues. CDR3 region: CASSFSPGTADYGYTF. The CDR3 coding sequence is TGTGCCAGCAGTTTCAGCCCCGGGACAGCTGACTATGGCTACACCTTC.

The J gene is TRBJ2-2, the V gene TRBV5-1; 7 nucleotides agree with TRBD1. Germline CDR1 reads SGHRS; CDR2 reads YFSETQ. J gave up 7 bases and V 2 bases, and 11 bases lay outside the gene matches. This CDR3 spans 16 amino acids. The CDR3 protein is CASSLNQGQNRGELFF. For the CDR3, the DNA is TGCGCCAGCAGCTTAAACCAGGGACAGAACCGCGGGGAGCTGTTTTTT.

This clone was counted between two and nine times. The J gene is TRBJ1-4, the V gene TRBV28, with 11 bases matching TRBD1. CDR1 is MDHEN, CDR2 SYDVKM, per germline. With 3 bases clipped from V and 0 bases from J, the junction kept 0 bases outside the gene matches. The CDR3 is made up of 16 amino acids. The CDR3 DNA sequence: TGTGCCAGCAGTTTGGGACAGGGGGCAACTAATGAAAAACTGTTTTTT. The encoded protein is CASSLGQGATNEKLFF.

The CDR3 region is CATSYTGGVSSGANVLTF. The CDR3 nucleotides read TGTGCCACCAGCTATACAGGGGGCGTGAGCTCTGGGGCCAACGTCCTGACTTTC. The chain carries TRBV15 and TRBJ2-6; 9 bases are a match to TRBD1. Germline V gene lookup returns CDR1 LNHNV and CDR2 YYDKDF (reference sequence). The CDR3 loop spans 18 amino acids. The junction had 8 bases not matched to a gene; V was cut back by 5 bases and J by 0 bases.

This clone came up once. This chain links TRBV18 with TRBJ2-6; unclear D gene. With 3 bases removed from V and 7 bases from J, the gap between germline ends came to 22 bases. Germline-derived CDR1 and CDR2 are KGHSH and LQKENI. There are 18 residues in the CDR3. CDR3: CASSPSGRDSRSANVLTF. CDR3 nucleotides: TGTGCCAGCTCACCCTCCGGACGCGACTCTCGGTCCGCCAACGTCCTGACTTTC.

The chain employs TRBV11-2 and TRBJ1-5; D not certain. Germline CDR1 SGHAT, CDR2 FQNNGV. The CDR3 totals 13 residues. Trimming cost V 4 bases and J 3 bases, with 7 bases left between them. In nucleotides, the CDR3 is TGTGCCAGCAGCTACGGAATCAATCAGCCCCAGCATTTT. Its translation: CASSYGINQPQHF.

This clone was detected only once. CDR3 nucleotides: TGTGCCACCGACCCTAGCGGGAGCTCCTACAATGAGCAGTTCTTC. It is translated as CATDPSGSSYNEQFF. The rearrangement joins TRBV19 to TRBJ2-1; 10 nucleotides line up with TRBD2. V lost 10 bases to trimming and J lost 0 bases; unmatched junction nucleotides: 6. Germline V gene lookup returns CDR1 LNHDA and CDR2 SQIVND (reference sequence). CDR3 length: 15 amino acids.

A single count supports this clone. The rearrangement links TRBV6-1 to TRBJ1-1; 7 bases agree with TRBD1. V was pared by 4 bases and J by 7 bases, with 12 bases of the junction left unmatched. Germline V CDR1 and CDR2: MNHNS, SASEGT. CDR3 length equals 15 residues. The CDR3 sequence: CASSAILTGTLEAFF. The CDR3 bases are TGTGCCAGCAGTGCCATACTGACAGGGACCCTTGAAGCTTTCTTT.

This clone was seen a few times. This chain uses TRBV29-1 with TRBJ2-5; D is perhaps TRBD2 (5 bases). Germline V gene data show CDR1 as SQVTM and CDR2 as ANQGSEA. V was shortened by 0 bases and J by 7 bases, with 18 bases between the two germline ends. This CDR3 contains 15 residues. The CDR3 spells CSVEDLGKHGGTQYF. CDR3 DNA: TGCAGCGTTGAAGATCTAGGGAAGCATGGAGGGACCCAGTACTTC.

The chain employs TRBV10-3 and TRBJ1-2; possible D gene TRBD1, 5 bases. Germline lookup yields CDR1 ENHRY and CDR2 SYGVKD. The CDR3 is 13 residues long. The V and J ends lost 10 bases and 8 bases respectively, with 20 bases between them. The CDR3 sequence: CATTPGTPLGYTF. Here the CDR3 DNA reads TGTGCCACCACTCCAGGGACCCCTTTAGGCTACACCTTC.

The chain has TRBV5-3 and TRBJ1-6, with D perhaps matching TRBD1 (5 bases). TRBV5-3 is known as an ORF, though its function is uncertain. The CDR3 runs to 14 residues. With 7 bases removed from V and 6 bases from J, the gap between germline ends came to 14 bases. The CDR3 protein is CARYGGMSNSPLHF. The CDR3 coding sequence is TGTGCCAGATACGGGGGGATGTCTAATTCACCCCTCCACTTT.

The chain links TRBV6-6 to TRBJ2-7, with 7 bases that match TRBD2. The CDR3 runs to 16 residues. Germline CDR1 is MNHNY and CDR2 is SVGAGI (reference sequence). J lost 3 bases, V lost 0 bases, and 8 bases had no gene match. CDR3 amino acids: CASSYSSLAAFYEQYF. The CDR3 bases are TGTGCCAGCAGTTACTCGAGTCTAGCGGCCTTCTACGAGCAGTACTTC.

V usage is TRBV29-1 and J usage is TRBJ2-2, with 9 bases that match TRBD1. There are 14 residues in the CDR3. Germline-derived CDR1 and CDR2 are SQVTM and ANQGSEA. V gave up 3 bases and J gave up 2 bases; unmatched junction bases: 1. CDR3 in amino acids: CSVEGQGNTGELFF. The CDR3 coding sequence is TGCAGCGTTGAGGGACAGGGAAACACCGGGGAGCTGTTTTTT.

V usage is TRBV6-4 and J usage is TRBJ1-1; 8 bases line up with TRBD1. The ends lost 2 bases at V and 4 bases at J; junction bases unmatched: 12. From germline, CDR1 is MRHNA and CDR2 SNTAGT. This CDR3 has 17 residues. The DNA of the CDR3 is TGTGCCAGCAGTGACCCCGTGGCAGGGGGCCGGCTCACTGAAGCTTTCTTT. Residues: CASSDPVAGGRLTEAFF.